The rows below give T cell receptor beta chains drawn from one sample of a study of blood T cell repertoires in COVID-19. This table comes from immunoSEQ multiplex PCR, and its TCRdb copy is limited to in-frame clones, with some not included. This table holds approximately 220,000 clones, around nine tenths found once. Sample: peripheral blood. Receptors originate from a man aged 60 to 75 with acute or convalescent COVID-19. Both conserved end residues are trimmed from each CDR3. Fields, in order: CDR3 protein, V gene, J gene, clone size. Not all rows give a size; the values are once, few, many and, for expanded clones, a class.

ATRGGGLYEQY,TRBV28,TRBJ2-7,once
ASSFGGLAGDYNEQF,TRBV7-9,TRBJ2-1,NA
ASSKRGEKLF,TRBV18,TRBJ1-4,NA
ASSFAGEQY,TRBV6-5,TRBJ2-7,NA
ASSGRRGPTSTDTQY,TRBV6-1,TRBJ2-3,NA
ASSIRTGTNTGELF,TRBV19,TRBJ2-2,NA
ASSISAGGSYNEQF,TRBV19,TRBJ2-1,NA
ASSLKGGQGFGGYT,TRBV25-1,TRBJ1-2,NA
ASSPPAPRGEQY,TRBV28,TRBJ2-7,NA
ASSGQGEGNQPQH,TRBV18,TRBJ1-5,NA
ASSYPRGQRNYGYT,TRBV6-6,TRBJ1-2,NA
ASSHGQGSNQPQH,TRBV11-2,TRBJ1-5,NA
ASSLTRQTSTDTQY,TRBV7-3,TRBJ2-3,NA
ASSIGDRDTGELF,TRBV19,TRBJ2-2,NA
ASSFPPGGVGSPLH,TRBV27,TRBJ1-6,NA
ASSRGHEVAGAYEQY,TRBV4-3,TRBJ2-7,NA
ASSQGGQGSEKLF,TRBV4-1,TRBJ1-4,NA
ASRNRGGTEAF,TRBV6-5,TRBJ1-1,NA
ASSQDHPLTITDTQY,TRBV4-3,TRBJ2-3,NA
ASSDTAPMNTEAF,TRBV25-1,TRBJ1-1,once
ASSSDRRTNYGYT,TRBV7-9,TRBJ1-2,NA
ASIQDRVRGYT,TRBV28,TRBJ1-2,NA
ASSQGAGYNEQF,TRBV3-1/TRBV3-2,TRBJ2-1,NA
ASRGLRTYEQY,TRBV28,TRBJ2-7,NA
ASSIAENTEAF,TRBV19,TRBJ1-1,NA
ASSRQGFLGEQY,TRBV28,TRBJ2-7,NA
ASSLPTSGGEETQY,TRBV7-8,TRBJ2-5,NA
ASSETSGGPDEQF,TRBV10-2,TRBJ2-1,few
ASSLVGPGGYT,TRBV5-1,TRBJ1-2,NA
ASSYSRGPGEKLF,TRBV6-6,TRBJ1-4,once
ATSRDPGLAGGTDTQY,TRBV15,TRBJ2-3,NA
ASSHARGDTQY,TRBV3-1/TRBV3-2,TRBJ2-3,NA
ASSREALSGANVLT,TRBV27,TRBJ2-6,NA
ASSLAAQELF,TRBV12-3/TRBV12-4,TRBJ2-2,once
ASSPRDSRANTGELF,TRBV7-3,TRBJ2-2,once
ASSQDPLAGKGGTQY,TRBV4-2,TRBJ2-5,NA
ASSLGLAGAGTQY,TRBV28,TRBJ2-5,NA
ATSTLGAGSYNEQF,TRBV24-1,TRBJ2-1,NA
ASSFPGMSTDTQY,TRBV11-3,TRBJ2-3,NA
ASSPGQGVTGLH,TRBV18,TRBJ1-6,NA
ASSQAIGSGYT,TRBV3-1/TRBV3-2,TRBJ1-2,NA
ASSPGRGENTEAF,TRBV18,TRBJ1-1,few
SVAGTGVGEAF,TRBV29-1,TRBJ1-1,NA